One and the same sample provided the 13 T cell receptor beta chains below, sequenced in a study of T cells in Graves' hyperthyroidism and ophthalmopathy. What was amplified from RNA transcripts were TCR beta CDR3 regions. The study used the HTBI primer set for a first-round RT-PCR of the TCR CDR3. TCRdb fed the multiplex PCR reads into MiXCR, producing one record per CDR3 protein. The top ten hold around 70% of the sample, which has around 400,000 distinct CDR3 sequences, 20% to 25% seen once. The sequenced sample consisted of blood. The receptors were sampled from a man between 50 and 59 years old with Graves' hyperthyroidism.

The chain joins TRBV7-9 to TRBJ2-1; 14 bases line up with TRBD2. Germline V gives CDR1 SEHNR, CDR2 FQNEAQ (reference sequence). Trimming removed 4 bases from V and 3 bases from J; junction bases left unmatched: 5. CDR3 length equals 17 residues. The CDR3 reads CASSWGGLAGDYNEQFF. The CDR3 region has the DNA TGTGCCAGCAGCTGGGGGGGACTAGCGGGAGACTACAATGAGCAGTTCTTC.

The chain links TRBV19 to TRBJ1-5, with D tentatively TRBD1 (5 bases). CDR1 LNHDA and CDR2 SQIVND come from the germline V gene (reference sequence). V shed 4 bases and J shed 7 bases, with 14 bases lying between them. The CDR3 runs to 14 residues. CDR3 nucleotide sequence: TGTGCCAGTAGTACGAGTCGGGGCCCCCAGCCCCAGCATTTT. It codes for CASSTSRGPQPQHF.

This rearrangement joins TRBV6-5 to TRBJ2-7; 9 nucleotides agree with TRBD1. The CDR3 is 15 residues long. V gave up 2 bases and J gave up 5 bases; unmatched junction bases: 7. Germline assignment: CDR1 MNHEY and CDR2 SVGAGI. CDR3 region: CASSYRDRARNEQYF. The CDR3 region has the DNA TGTGCCAGCAGTTACCGGGACAGGGCGAGGAACGAGCAGTACTTC.

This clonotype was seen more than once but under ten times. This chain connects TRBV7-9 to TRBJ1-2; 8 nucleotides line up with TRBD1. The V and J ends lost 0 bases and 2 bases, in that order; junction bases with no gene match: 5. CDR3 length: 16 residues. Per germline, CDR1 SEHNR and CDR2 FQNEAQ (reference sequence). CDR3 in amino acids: CASSLAGQEPNYGYTF. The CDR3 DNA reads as TGTGCCAGCAGCTTAGCGGGACAGGAACCGAACTATGGCTACACCTTC. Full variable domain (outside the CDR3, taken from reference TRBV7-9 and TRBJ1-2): DTGVSQNPRHKITKRGQNVTFRCDPISEHNRLYWYRQTLGQGPEFLTYFQNEAQLEKSRLLSDRFSAERPKGSFSTLEIQRTEQGDSAMYLCASSLAGQEPNYGYTFGSGTRLTVV.

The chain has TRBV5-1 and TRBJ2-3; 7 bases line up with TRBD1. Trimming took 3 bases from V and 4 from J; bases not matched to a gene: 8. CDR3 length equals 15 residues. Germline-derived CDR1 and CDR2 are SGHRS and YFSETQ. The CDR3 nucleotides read TGCGCCAGCAGCTCCTCCTGGACAGGAGCAGATACGCAGTATTTT. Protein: CASSSSWTGADTQYF.

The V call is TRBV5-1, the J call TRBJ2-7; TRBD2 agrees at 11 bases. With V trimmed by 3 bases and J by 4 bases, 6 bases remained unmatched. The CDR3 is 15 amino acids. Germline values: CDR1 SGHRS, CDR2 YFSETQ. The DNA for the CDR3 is TGCGCCAGCAGCTCGCAGGGACTAGCGGAATACGAGCAGTACTTC. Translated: CASSSQGLAEYEQYF.

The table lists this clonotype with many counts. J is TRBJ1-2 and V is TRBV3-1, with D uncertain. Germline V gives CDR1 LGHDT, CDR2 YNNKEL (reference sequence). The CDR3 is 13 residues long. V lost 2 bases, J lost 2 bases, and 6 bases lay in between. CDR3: CASSQKGNYGYTF. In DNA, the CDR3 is TGTGCCAGCAGCCAAAAGGGCAACTATGGCTACACCTTC.

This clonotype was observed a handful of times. The CDR3 region is CASSQDRQITYEQYF. CDR3 sequence (DNA): TGCGCCAGCAGCCAAGACAGACAGATCACCTACGAGCAGTACTTC. The genes are TRBV4-1 and TRBJ2-7; tentatively, D is TRBD1 (5 bases). V was shortened by 0 bases and J by 2 bases, with 11 bases between the two germline ends. The CDR3 totals 15 residues. The V gene's germline CDR1 is MGHRA and CDR2 YSYEKL.

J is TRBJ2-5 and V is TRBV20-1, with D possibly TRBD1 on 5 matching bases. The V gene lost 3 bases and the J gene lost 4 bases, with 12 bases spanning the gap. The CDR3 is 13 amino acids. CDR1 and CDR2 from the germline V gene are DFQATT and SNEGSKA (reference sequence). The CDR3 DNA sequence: TGCAGTGCTAGGCTTCAGGGCGGAGAGACCCAGTACTTC. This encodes CSARLQGGETQYF.

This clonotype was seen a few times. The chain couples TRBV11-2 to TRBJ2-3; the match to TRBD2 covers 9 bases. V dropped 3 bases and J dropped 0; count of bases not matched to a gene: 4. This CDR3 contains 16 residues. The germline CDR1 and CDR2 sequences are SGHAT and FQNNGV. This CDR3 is CASSFQTSGSTDTQYF. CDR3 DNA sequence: TGTGCCAGCAGCTTTCAAACTAGCGGGAGCACAGATACGCAGTATTTT.

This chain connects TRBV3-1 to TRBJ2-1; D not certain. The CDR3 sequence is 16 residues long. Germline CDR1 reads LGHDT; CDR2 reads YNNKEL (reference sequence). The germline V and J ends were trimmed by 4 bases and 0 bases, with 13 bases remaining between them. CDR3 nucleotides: TGTGCCAGCAGCCCGAGGACGGTGAGCTCCTACAATGAGCAGTTCTTC. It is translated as CASSPRTVSSYNEQFF.

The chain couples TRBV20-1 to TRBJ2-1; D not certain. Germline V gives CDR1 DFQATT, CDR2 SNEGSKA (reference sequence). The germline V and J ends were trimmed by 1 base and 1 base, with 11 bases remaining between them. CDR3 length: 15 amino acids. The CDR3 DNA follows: TGCAGTGCTAGAGGTGCCGCCAAGTCCTACAATGAGCAGTTCTTC. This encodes CSARGAAKSYNEQFF.

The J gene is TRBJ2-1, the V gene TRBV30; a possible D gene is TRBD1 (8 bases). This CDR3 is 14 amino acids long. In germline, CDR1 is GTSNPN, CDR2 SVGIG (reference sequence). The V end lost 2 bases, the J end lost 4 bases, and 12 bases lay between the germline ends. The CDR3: CAWSPQGGYNEQFF. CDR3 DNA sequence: TGTGCCTGGAGTCCACAGGGGGGGTACAATGAGCAGTTCTTC.